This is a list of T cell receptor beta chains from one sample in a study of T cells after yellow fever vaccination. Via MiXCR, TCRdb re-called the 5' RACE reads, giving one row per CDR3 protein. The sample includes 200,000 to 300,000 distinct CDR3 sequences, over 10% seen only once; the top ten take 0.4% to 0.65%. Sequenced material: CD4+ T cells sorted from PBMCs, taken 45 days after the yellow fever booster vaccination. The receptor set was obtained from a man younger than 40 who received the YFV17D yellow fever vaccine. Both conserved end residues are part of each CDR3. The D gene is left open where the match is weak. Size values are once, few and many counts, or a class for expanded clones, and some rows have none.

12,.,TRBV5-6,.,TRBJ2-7,CASSLRFYEQYF,TGTGCCAGCAGCTTGCGTTTCTACGAGCAGTACTTC
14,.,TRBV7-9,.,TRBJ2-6,CAESRGAGANVLTF,TGTGCAGAGAGTCGGGGGGCAGGGGCCAACGTCCTGACTTTC
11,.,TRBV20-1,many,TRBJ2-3,CSASSLDTQYF,TGCAGTGCTAGTTCTCTAGATACGCAGTATTTT
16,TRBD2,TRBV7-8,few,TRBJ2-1,CASSFSGTSGRSEQFF,TGTGCCAGCAGCTTCTCCGGGACTAGCGGGAGAAGTGAGCAGTTCTTC
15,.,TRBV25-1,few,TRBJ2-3,CASNGLGGWTDTQYF,TGTGCCAGCAACGGCCTCGGAGGGTGGACAGATACGCAGTATTTT
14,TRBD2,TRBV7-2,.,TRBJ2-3,CASSLVGRTNTQYF,TGTGCCAGCAGCTTAGTCGGGAGGACGAATACGCAGTATTTT
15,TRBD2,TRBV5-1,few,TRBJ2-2,CASSWTSSGTGELFF,TGCGCCAGCAGCTGGACTAGCTCGGGCACCGGGGAGCTGTTTTTT
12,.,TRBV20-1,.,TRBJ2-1,CSARQGQGEQFF,TGCAGTGCTAGGCAGGGGCAGGGTGAGCAGTTCTTC
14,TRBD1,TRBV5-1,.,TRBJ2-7,CASSTMDRSYEQYF,TGCGCCAGCTCTACGATGGACAGGAGTTACGAGCAGTACTTC
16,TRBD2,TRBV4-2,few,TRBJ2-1,CASSQVAGESYNEQFF,TGTGCCAGCAGCCAAGTAGCGGGAGAGTCCTACAATGAGCAGTTCTTC
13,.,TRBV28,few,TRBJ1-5,CASSLPAISPQHF,TGTGCCAGCAGTTTACCGGCCATTTCGCCCCAGCATTTT
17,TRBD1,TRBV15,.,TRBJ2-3,CATSTNRRGGNIDTQYF,TGTGCCACCAGCACCAACCGAAGAGGGGGCAATATTGATACGCAGTATTTT
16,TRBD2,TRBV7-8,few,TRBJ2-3,CASSFASGRAGDTQYF,TGTGCCAGCAGCTTCGCTAGCGGGAGGGCCGGGGATACGCAGTATTTT
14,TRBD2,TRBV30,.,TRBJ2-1,CAWKRGGSLNEQFF,TGTGCCTGGAAACGGGGCGGGAGCCTAAATGAGCAGTTCTTC
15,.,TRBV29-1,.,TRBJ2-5,CSVDPAAGRQETQYF,TGCAGCGTCGACCCGGCAGCAGGACGTCAAGAGACCCAGTACTTC
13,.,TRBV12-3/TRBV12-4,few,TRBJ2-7,CASRQTESYEQYF,TGTGCCAGCAGACAGACGGAGTCCTACGAGCAGTACTTC
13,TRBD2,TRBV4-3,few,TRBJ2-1,CASSQGLAGEQFF,TGCGCCAGCAGCCAGGGACTAGCGGGTGAGCAGTTCTTC
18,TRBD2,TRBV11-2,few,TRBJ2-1,CASSNGARGTSGFNEQFF,TGTGCCAGCAGCAATGGCGCCCGCGGGACTAGCGGCTTCAATGAGCAGTTCTTC
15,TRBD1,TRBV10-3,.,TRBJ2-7,CAIRQGQGGSYEQYF,TGTGCCATCAGACAAGGACAGGGTGGCTCCTACGAGCAGTACTTC
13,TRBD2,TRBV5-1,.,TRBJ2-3,CASSAAGVNTQYF,TGCGCCAGCAGCGCAGCGGGAGTGAATACGCAGTATTTT
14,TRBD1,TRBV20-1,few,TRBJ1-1,CSARDFRGGYEAFF,TGCAGTGCTAGAGACTTTCGAGGGGGCTATGAAGCTTTCTTT
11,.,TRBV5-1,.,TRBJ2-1,CASSLDDEQFF,TGCGCCAGCAGTTTAGATGATGAGCAGTTCTTC
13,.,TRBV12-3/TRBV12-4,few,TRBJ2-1,CASSLPPYNEQFF,TGTGCCAGCAGTTTACCCCCTTACAATGAGCAGTTCTTC
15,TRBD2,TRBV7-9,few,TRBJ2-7,CASSPGTSSSYEQYF,TGTGCCAGCAGCCCCGGGACTAGCTCTTCCTACGAGCAGTACTTC
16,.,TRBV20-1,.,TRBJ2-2,CSARDVGVGNTGELFF,TGCAGTGCTAGAGACGTGGGCGTGGGGAACACCGGGGAGCTGTTTTTT
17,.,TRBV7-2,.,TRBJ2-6,CASSLAQGLSGANVLTF,TGTGCCAGCAGCTTAGCCCAGGGGCTGTCTGGGGCCAACGTCCTGACTTTC
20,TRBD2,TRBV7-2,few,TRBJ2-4,CASSLALTSGRALGGNIQYF,TGTGCCAGCAGCTTAGCCCTTACTAGCGGGAGGGCCTTAGGTGGAAACATTCAGTACTTC
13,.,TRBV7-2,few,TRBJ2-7,CASSLAGVREQYF,TGTGCCAGCAGCTTAGCGGGAGTCCGGGAGCAGTACTTC
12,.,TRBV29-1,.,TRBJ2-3,CSVDRGEDTQYF,TGCAGCGTTGACAGGGGGGAAGATACGCAGTATTTT
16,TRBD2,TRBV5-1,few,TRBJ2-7,CASSFTTSGSAYEQYF,TGCGCCAGCAGCTTCACGACTAGCGGGAGTGCTTACGAGCAGTACTTC
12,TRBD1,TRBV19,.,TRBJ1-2,CASSPGQGGYTF,TGTGCCAGTAGCCCTGGACAGGGTGGCTACACCTTC
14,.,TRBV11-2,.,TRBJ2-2,CASSLSRRGRELFF,TGTGCCAGCAGCTTAAGTCGGCGGGGCCGGGAGCTGTTTTTT
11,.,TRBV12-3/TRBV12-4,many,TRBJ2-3,CASSFADTQYF,TGTGCCAGCAGCTTTGCCGATACGCAGTATTTT
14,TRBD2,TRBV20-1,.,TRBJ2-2,CSASPGTSTGELFF,TGCAGTGCTAGCCCCGGGACTAGCACCGGGGAGCTGTTTTTT
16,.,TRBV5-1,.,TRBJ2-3,CASSLEPSRSTDTQYF,TGCGCCAGCAGCTTGGAACCTAGCAGAAGCACAGATACGCAGTATTTT
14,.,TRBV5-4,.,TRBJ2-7,CASSFTGTTYEQYF,TGTGCCAGCAGCTTTACAGGGACGACCTACGAGCAGTACTTC
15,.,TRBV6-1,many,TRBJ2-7,CASSDQPQAPYEQYF,TGTGCCAGCAGTGATCAGCCCCAAGCCCCCTACGAGCAGTACTTC
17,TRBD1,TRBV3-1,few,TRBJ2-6,CASSPTGTVSGANVLTF,TGTGCCAGCAGCCCGACCGGGACAGTCTCTGGGGCCAACGTCCTGACTTTC